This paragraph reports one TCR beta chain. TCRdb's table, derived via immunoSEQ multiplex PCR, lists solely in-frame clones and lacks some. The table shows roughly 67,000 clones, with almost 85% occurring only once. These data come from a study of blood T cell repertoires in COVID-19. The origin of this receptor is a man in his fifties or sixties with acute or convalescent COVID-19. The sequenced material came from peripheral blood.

The CDR3 loop reads CASSEGPPGQEGDEQFF. DNA of the CDR3: TGTGCCAGCAGTGAAGGACCCCCGGGACAGGAAGGAGATGAGCAGTTCTTC. The chain recombines TRBV2 with TRBJ2-1; 8 bases line up with TRBD1. This CDR3 comprises 17 residues. The V gene end was trimmed by 1 base and the J gene end by 8 bases; junction bases not matched to a gene: 13. Germline values: CDR1 SNHLY, CDR2 FYNNEI.